The 30 T cell receptor beta chains reported below all come from one sample, sequenced in a study of cytomegalovirus exposure and HLA in healthy donors. Primers: 60 Vbeta forward and 13 Jbeta reverse. Assay used: immunoSEQ multiplex PCR; TCRdb lists only in-frame clones, some missing. The sample includes tens of thousands of clones. The sample comprised PBMCs. Receptor source: a human donor in good health.

Comment on this clone: Distinct nucleotide sequences in the sample also encode this CDR3. The V call is TRBV30, the J call TRBJ2-2, with 7 bases matching TRBD1. With 3 bases clipped from V and 1 base from J, the junction kept 5 bases outside the gene matches. This CDR3 is 15 amino acids long. CDR1 is GTSNPN, CDR2 SVGIG, per germline (reference sequence). The DNA of the CDR3 is TGTGCCTGGAGGGAGACAGGGAAGAACACCGGGGAGCTGTTTTTT. It codes for CAWRETGKNTGELFF.

The chain links TRBV7-9 to TRBJ2-5, with D perhaps matching TRBD1 (5 bases). CDR3 size: 13 residues. The germline gives CDR1 SEHNR, CDR2 FQNEAQ (reference sequence). V shed 6 bases and J shed 2 bases, with 10 bases lying between them. CDR3 nucleotide sequence: TGTGCCAGCAGTCGACAGAATCAAGAGACCCAGTACTTC. Protein: CASSRQNQETQYF.

The gene calls are TRBV6-6 and TRBJ1-1; possible D gene TRBD1, 6 bases. This CDR3 spans 15 amino acids. Looked up from germline, CDR1 is MNHNY and CDR2 is SVGAGI (reference sequence). Trimming left V 4 bases short and J 5 bases short, with 17 bases between. CDR3 protein: CASSSEQGGGTEAFF. In DNA form, the CDR3 reads TGTGCCAGCAGTTCCGAACAGGGAGGGGGGACTGAAGCTTTCTTT.

This rearrangement joins TRBV30 to TRBJ1-2; 7 bases agree with TRBD1. V lost 4 bases, J lost 2 bases, and 4 bases stayed unmatched. The V gene's germline CDR1 is GTSNPN and CDR2 SVGIG (reference sequence). This CDR3 contains 13 residues. Here the CDR3 DNA reads TGTGCCTGGACCCCGACAGGGAACTATGGCTACACCTTC. It translates to CAWTPTGNYGYTF. Drawing the rest from reference TRBV30 and TRBJ1-2, the complete variable domain is SQTIHQWPATLVQPVGSPLSLECTVEGTSNPNLYWYRQAAGRGLQLLFYSVGIGQISSEVPQNLSASRPQDRQFILSSKKLLLSDSGFYLCAWTPTGNYGYTFGSGTRLTVV.

The gene calls are TRBV5-6 and TRBJ2-5; possible D gene TRBD2, 5 bases. Trimming removed 4 bases from V and 5 bases from J, with 12 bases in between. Per germline, CDR1 SGHDT and CDR2 YYEEEE. CDR3 length: 13 amino acids. The DNA of the CDR3 is TGTGCCAGCAGCGGGGTCCGGGGTGAGACCCAGTACTTC. Translated: CASSGVRGETQYF.

The chain couples TRBV6-5 to TRBJ1-1, with TRBD1 matching 10 bases. Germline V gene data show CDR1 as MNHEY and CDR2 as SVGAGI. The CDR3 runs to 15 residues. Trimming took 6 bases from V and 4 from J; bases not matched to a gene: 8. The CDR3, as DNA: TGTGCCAGCAGCAAGGACAGGGGGGACACCACTGAAGCTTTCTTT. This sequence encodes CASSKDRGDTTEAFF.

This sequence joins TRBV5-4 and TRBJ1-4; D ambiguous. Trimming stripped 0 bases from V and 7 bases from J, with 10 bases between. Per the germline V gene, CDR1 is SGHNT and CDR2 is YYREEE (reference sequence). CDR3 size: 14 residues. CDR3 amino acids: CASSLDRGIEKLFF. CDR3 bases: TGTGCCAGCAGCTTGGACAGAGGGATTGAAAAACTGTTTTTT.

The chain has TRBV5-5 and TRBJ1-1; possible D gene TRBD1, 6 bases. V lost 4 bases, J lost 1 base, and 11 bases lay in between. CDR1 is SGHKS and CDR2 is YYEKEE in the germline V gene (reference sequence). The CDR3 has 14 residues. The CDR3 spells CASSLGHSNTEAFF. The CDR3 DNA sequence: TGTGCCAGCAGCCTGGGACATTCGAACACTGAAGCTTTCTTT.

The chain links TRBV27 to TRBJ1-2, with TRBD1 identical over 11 bases. The CDR3 runs 17 residues. Germline assignment: CDR1 MNHEY and CDR2 SMNVEV (reference sequence). J was trimmed by 0 bases and V by 5 bases; bases with no gene match: 8. CDR3 coding DNA: TGTGCCAGCAGTCCCTCGGGACAGGGGGTTCCTAACTATGGCTACACCTTC. Its protein is CASSPSGQGVPNYGYTF.

The gene calls are TRBV7-8 and TRBJ2-2; 8 bases map to TRBD2. V was pared by 2 bases and J by 4 bases, with 9 bases of the junction left unmatched. Germline lookup yields CDR1 SGHVS and CDR2 FQNEAQ. The CDR3 consists of 17 residues. Written as DNA, the CDR3 is TGTGCCAGCAGCTTAATCGGGCGGGGGGTTGGCACCGGGGAGCTGTTTTTT. Translating gives CASSLIGRGVGTGELFF.

The chain joins TRBV7-6 to TRBJ2-7, with D uncertain. Germline lookup yields CDR1 SGHVS and CDR2 FNYEAQ. The length of the CDR3 is 14 residues. Trimming took off 5 bases at V and 2 bases at J, with 13 bases between the two ends. DNA for the CDR3: TGTGCCAGCAGCCCCAGGTCCACAGCCTACGAGCAGTACTTC. As protein: CASSPRSTAYEQYF. The full variable domain, in which reference TRBV7-6 and TRBJ2-7 provide the parts outside the CDR3, is GAGVSQSPRYKVTKRGQDVALRCDPISGHVSLYWYRQALGQGPEFLTYFNYEAQQDKSGLPNDRFSAERPEGSISTLTIQRTEQRDSAMYRCASSPRSTAYEQYFGPGTRLTVT.

V usage is TRBV18 and J usage is TRBJ2-5; 9 positions match TRBD1. This CDR3 has 13 residues. V was pared by 3 bases and J by 4 bases, with 0 bases of the junction left unmatched. Germline V CDR1 and CDR2: KGHSH, LQKENI. The CDR3 protein is CASSPGQGETQYF. CDR3 coding DNA: TGTGCCAGCTCACCGGGACAGGGAGAGACCCAGTACTTC.

The V gene is TRBV30, the J gene TRBJ1-4, with D possibly TRBD1 on 5 matching bases. The V and J ends lost 5 bases and 10 bases respectively, with 23 bases between them. Germline V CDR1 and CDR2: GTSNPN, SVGIG (reference sequence). The CDR3 length is 15 residues. The CDR3 reads CAWGGEQGVKGKLFF. CDR3 nucleotides: TGTGCCTGGGGGGGGGAGCAGGGCGTTAAGGGAAAACTGTTTTTT.

CDR3 in amino acids: CASSDLAANTEAFF. The CDR3, as DNA: TGTGCCAGCAGTGACTTGGCCGCAAACACTGAAGCTTTCTTT. The V gene is TRBV2, the J gene TRBJ1-1; D gene uncertain. V lost 3 bases to trimming and J lost 2 bases, with 10 bases between them. Germline-derived CDR1 and CDR2 are SNHLY and FYNNEI. CDR3 size: 14 residues.

The rearrangement joins TRBV19 to TRBJ1-5; no clear D. CDR1 is LNHDA, CDR2 SQIVND, per germline (reference sequence). This CDR3 contains 15 residues. Trimming removed 5 bases at V and 6 bases at J, with 17 bases between. The CDR3 spells CASSVRLGAGQPQHF. The CDR3 nucleotides read TGTGCCAGTAGTGTCCGTTTGGGAGCGGGTCAGCCCCAGCATTTT.

The chain links TRBV2 to TRBJ1-1, with TRBD1 as a possible D gene (6 bases). Per the germline V gene, CDR1 is SNHLY and CDR2 is FYNNEI. The CDR3 extends over 12 amino acids. Trimming took 2 bases from V and 7 from J, leaving 8 bases between them. The CDR3 nucleotides read TGTGCCAGCAGTGAAAGAGGGGGTGAAGCTTTCTTT. Translating gives CASSERGGEAFF.

This rearrangement joins TRBV12-5 to TRBJ2-1; 9 nucleotides agree with TRBD1. CDR1 is LGHNT and CDR2 is FRNRAP in the germline V gene. The V gene end was trimmed by 5 bases and the J gene end by 1 base; junction bases not matched to a gene: 3. CDR3 size: 15 residues. The CDR3 protein is CASGPGTGSYNEQFF. The DNA for the CDR3 is TGTGCTAGTGGTCCCGGGACAGGGTCCTACAATGAGCAGTTCTTC.

This chain connects TRBV7-8 to TRBJ1-6; D is perhaps TRBD1 (5 bases). Germline-derived CDR1 and CDR2 are SGHVS and FQNEAQ. This CDR3 spans 14 amino acids. The ends were cut back, 5 bases at V and 7 bases at J, with 12 bases in the middle. The CDR3 loop is CASSPRTLNSPLHF. The CDR3 DNA is TGTGCCAGCAGCCCACGGACATTGAATTCACCCCTCCACTTT.

This chain uses TRBV7-9 with TRBJ2-5; TRBD2 is a possible D gene (7 bases). Looked up from germline, CDR1 is SEHNR and CDR2 is FQNEAQ (reference sequence). This CDR3 is built from 16 residues. Trimming took off 5 bases at V and 2 bases at J, with 18 bases between the two ends. DNA of the CDR3: TGTGCCAGCAGCGGGGGCCGGGACTACCCTCAAGAGACCCAGTACTTC. Translation gives CASSGGRDYPQETQYF.

The V call is TRBV7-9, the J call TRBJ1-6; 10 nucleotides line up with TRBD1. The CDR3 is made up of 15 amino acids. V shed 5 bases and J 7 bases; nucleotides not matched to a gene: 5. Germline V gene lookup returns CDR1 SEHNR and CDR2 FQNEAQ (reference sequence). The CDR3 reads CASSPSGQGNSPLHF. The CDR3 DNA is TGTGCCAGCAGCCCATCGGGACAGGGGAATTCACCCCTCCACTTT. Looking up the rest from reference TRBV7-9 and TRBJ1-6 gives the full variable domain: DTGVSQNPRHKITKRGQNVTFRCDPISEHNRLYWYRQTLGQGPEFLTYFQNEAQLEKSRLLSDRFSAERPKGSFSTLEIQRTEQGDSAMYLCASSPSGQGNSPLHFGNGTRLTVT.

By frequency, this clone is medium-sized (0.01 to 0.1%). The rearrangement uses TRBV12-5 and TRBJ1-1, with D unclear. This CDR3 comprises 14 residues. CDR1 is LGHNT and CDR2 is FRNRAP in the germline V gene. Trimming removed 1 base from V and 0 bases from J, with 6 bases in between. The CDR3 is CASGLGALNTEAFF. The CDR3 coding sequence is TGTGCTAGTGGTTTGGGGGCCTTGAACACTGAAGCTTTCTTT.

The genes are TRBV5-4 and TRBJ2-5; maybe TRBD2 (6 bases). This CDR3 spans 12 amino acids. CDR1 is SGHNT, CDR2 YYREEE, per germline (reference sequence). The germline V and J ends were trimmed by 2 bases and 12 bases, with 14 bases remaining between them. The CDR3 sequence is CASSLSGENEYF. CDR3 DNA sequence: TGTGCCAGCAGCTTATCGGGGGAAAATGAGTACTTC.

The V and J genes are TRBV7-8 and TRBJ1-2; 11 nucleotides line up with TRBD1. From germline, CDR1 is SGHVS and CDR2 FQNEAQ. CDR3 size: 18 residues. Unmatched junction bases numbered 11, after V lost 1 base and J lost 4 bases. DNA for the CDR3: TGTGCCAGCAGCTTAGGCCGGACAGGGGGCCATTATAGCTATGGCTACACCTTC. It encodes CASSLGRTGGHYSYGYTF.

This rearrangement joins TRBV30 to TRBJ1-2; TRBD1 matches 7 bases. Trimming removed 5 bases from V and 8 bases from J; junction bases left unmatched: 8. Germline CDR1 and CDR2: GTSNPN and SVGIG (reference sequence). The CDR3 totals 12 residues. CDR3: CAWEGAGVGYTF. CDR3 sequence (DNA): TGTGCCTGGGAGGGGGCTGGTGTAGGCTACACCTTC.

The rearrangement joins TRBV7-2 to TRBJ2-5, with 7 bases identical to TRBD2. CDR1 is SGHTA and CDR2 is FQGNSA in the germline V gene. With 5 bases clipped from V and 2 bases from J, the junction kept 2 bases outside the gene matches. This CDR3 spans 13 amino acids. The CDR3 protein is CASSGGVQETQYF. The CDR3, as DNA: TGTGCCAGCAGCGGGGGGGTGCAAGAGACCCAGTACTTC.

The chain uses TRBV5-1 and TRBJ1-1, with no clear D. The CDR3 length is 12 residues. Between the trimmed V and J ends, which lost 5 bases and 2 bases, there was a span of 7 bases. CDR1 and CDR2 (germline): SGHRS, YFSETQ. The CDR3 DNA reads TGCGCCAGCAGACTAGAAAACACTGAAGCTTTCTTT. Residues: CASRLENTEAFF. The variable domain in full, with the rest retrieved from reference TRBV5-1 and TRBJ1-1, is KAGVTQTPRYLIKTRGQQVTLSCSPISGHRSVSWYQQTPGQGLQFLFEYFSETQRNKGNFPGRFSGRQFSNSRSEMNVSTLELGDSALYLCASRLENTEAFFGQGTRLTVV.

The V and J genes are TRBV19 and TRBJ1-1, with 9 nucleotides matching TRBD1. CDR1 and CDR2 from the germline V gene are LNHDA and SQIVND (reference sequence). The length of the CDR3 is 13 residues. Trimming cost V 10 bases and J 2 bases; bases outside gene matches: 5. This CDR3 is CAIRDRDNTEAFF. CDR3 nucleotide sequence: TGTGCCATTAGGGACAGGGATAACACTGAAGCTTTCTTT.

The gene calls are TRBV5-5 and TRBJ1-4; possible D gene TRBD1, 5 bases. This CDR3 spans 14 amino acids. CDR1 SGHKS and CDR2 YYEKEE come from the germline V gene (reference sequence). The V end lost 5 bases, the J end lost 6 bases, and 14 bases lay between the germline ends. CDR3 sequence (DNA): TGTGCCAGCAGGAGGGGAGGGTTGGATGAAAAACTGTTTTTT. Protein: CASRRGGLDEKLFF.

This rearrangement joins TRBV5-1 to TRBJ2-2; unclear D gene. Germline-derived CDR1 and CDR2 are SGHRS and YFSETQ. The CDR3 runs to 14 residues. Trimming pared 5 bases from V and 1 base from J, leaving 9 bases between. The CDR3 nucleotides read TGCGCCAGCAGAAGAGAGATGAACACCGGGGAGCTGTTTTTT. Protein: CASRREMNTGELFF.

This chain joins TRBV23-1 and TRBJ1-5; D call uncertain. TRBV23-1 is given ORF status, its function remaining uncertain. V was cut by 2 bases and J by 1 base, with 21 bases left in between. This CDR3 is 19 amino acids long. The CDR3 DNA sequence: TGCGCCAGCAGTCAACGTAACACGAGGAGGGTTGACAGCAATCAGCCCCAGCATTTT. It specifies CASSQRNTRRVDSNQPQHF.